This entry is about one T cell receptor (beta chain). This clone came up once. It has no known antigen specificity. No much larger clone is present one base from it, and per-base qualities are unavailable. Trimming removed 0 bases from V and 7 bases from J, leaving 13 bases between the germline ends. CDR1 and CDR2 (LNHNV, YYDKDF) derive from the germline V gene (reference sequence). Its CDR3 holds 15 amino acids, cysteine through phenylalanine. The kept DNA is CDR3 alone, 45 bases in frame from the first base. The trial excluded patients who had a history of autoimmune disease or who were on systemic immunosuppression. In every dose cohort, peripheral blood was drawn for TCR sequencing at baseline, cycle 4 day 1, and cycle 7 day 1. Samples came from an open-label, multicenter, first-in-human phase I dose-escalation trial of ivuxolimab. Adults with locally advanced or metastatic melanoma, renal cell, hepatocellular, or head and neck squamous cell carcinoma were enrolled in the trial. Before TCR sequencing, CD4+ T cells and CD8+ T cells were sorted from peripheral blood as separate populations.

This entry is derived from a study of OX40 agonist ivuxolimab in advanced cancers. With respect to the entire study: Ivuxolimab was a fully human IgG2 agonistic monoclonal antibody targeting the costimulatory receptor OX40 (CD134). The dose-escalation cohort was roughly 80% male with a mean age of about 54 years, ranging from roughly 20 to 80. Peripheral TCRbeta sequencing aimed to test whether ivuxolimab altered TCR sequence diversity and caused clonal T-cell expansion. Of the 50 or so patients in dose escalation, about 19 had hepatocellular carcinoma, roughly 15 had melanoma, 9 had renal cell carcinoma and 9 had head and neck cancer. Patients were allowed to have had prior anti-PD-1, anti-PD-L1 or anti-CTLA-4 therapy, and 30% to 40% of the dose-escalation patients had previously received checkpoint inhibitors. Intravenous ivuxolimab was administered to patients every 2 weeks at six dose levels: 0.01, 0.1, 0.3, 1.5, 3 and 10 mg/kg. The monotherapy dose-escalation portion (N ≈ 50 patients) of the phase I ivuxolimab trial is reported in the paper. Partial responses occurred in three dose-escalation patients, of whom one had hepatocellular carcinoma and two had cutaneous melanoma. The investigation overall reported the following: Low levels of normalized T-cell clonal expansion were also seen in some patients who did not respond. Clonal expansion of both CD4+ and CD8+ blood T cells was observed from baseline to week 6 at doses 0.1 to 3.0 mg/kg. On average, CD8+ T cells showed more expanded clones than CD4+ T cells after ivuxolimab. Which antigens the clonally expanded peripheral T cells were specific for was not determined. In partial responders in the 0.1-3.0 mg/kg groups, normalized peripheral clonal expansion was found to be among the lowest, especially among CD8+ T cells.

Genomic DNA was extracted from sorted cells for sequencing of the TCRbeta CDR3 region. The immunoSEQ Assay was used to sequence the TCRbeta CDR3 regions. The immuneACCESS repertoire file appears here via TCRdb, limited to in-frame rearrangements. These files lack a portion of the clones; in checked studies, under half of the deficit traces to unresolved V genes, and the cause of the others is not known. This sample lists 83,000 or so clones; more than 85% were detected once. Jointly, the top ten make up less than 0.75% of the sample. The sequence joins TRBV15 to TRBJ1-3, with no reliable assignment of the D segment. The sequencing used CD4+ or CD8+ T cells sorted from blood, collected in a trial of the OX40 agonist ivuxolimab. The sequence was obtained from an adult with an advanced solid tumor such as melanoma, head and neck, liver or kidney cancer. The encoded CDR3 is CATSRDGYRRNTIYF. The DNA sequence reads TGTGCCACCAGCAGAGACGGTTACCGGAGGAACACCATATATTTT. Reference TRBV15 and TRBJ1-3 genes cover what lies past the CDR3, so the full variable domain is DAMVIQNPRYQVTQFGKPVTLSCSQTLNHNVMYWYQQKSSQAPKLLFHYYDKDFNNEADTPDNFQSRRPNTSFCFLDIRSPGLGDTAMYLCATSRDGYRRNTIYFGEGSWLTVV.